This TCR beta chain originates from a study of OX40 agonist ivuxolimab in advanced cancers. Overall study context: From roughly 20 to 85 years was the age range, with a mean of around 54 years, and nearly 85% were male. Study outcomes and limitations: Expanded peripheral T-cell antigen specificity went undetermined. A proportion of nonresponders additionally exhibited low normalized T-cell clonal expansion.

Assay used: immunoSEQ multiplex PCR; TCRdb lists only in-frame clones, some missing. The sample has about 56,000 clones; 92% are singletons. This clone was seen once. Its specificity is unknown. The germline gives CDR1 MGHRA, CDR2 YSYEKL. J was trimmed by 3 bases and V by 3 bases; bases with no gene match: 9. CDR3 length: 16 residues. This receptor was taken from an adult with an advanced solid tumor such as melanoma, head and neck, liver or kidney cancer. The sample here was CD4+ or CD8+ T cells sorted from blood, taken in a trial of the OX40 agonist ivuxolimab. The J gene is TRBJ2-7, the V gene TRBV4-1; 9 bases fit TRBD2. CDR3 sequence: CASSQQIAGEGYEQYF. In DNA, the CDR3 is TGCGCCAGCAGCCAGCAGATAGCGGGAGAGGGCTACGAGCAGTACTTC.